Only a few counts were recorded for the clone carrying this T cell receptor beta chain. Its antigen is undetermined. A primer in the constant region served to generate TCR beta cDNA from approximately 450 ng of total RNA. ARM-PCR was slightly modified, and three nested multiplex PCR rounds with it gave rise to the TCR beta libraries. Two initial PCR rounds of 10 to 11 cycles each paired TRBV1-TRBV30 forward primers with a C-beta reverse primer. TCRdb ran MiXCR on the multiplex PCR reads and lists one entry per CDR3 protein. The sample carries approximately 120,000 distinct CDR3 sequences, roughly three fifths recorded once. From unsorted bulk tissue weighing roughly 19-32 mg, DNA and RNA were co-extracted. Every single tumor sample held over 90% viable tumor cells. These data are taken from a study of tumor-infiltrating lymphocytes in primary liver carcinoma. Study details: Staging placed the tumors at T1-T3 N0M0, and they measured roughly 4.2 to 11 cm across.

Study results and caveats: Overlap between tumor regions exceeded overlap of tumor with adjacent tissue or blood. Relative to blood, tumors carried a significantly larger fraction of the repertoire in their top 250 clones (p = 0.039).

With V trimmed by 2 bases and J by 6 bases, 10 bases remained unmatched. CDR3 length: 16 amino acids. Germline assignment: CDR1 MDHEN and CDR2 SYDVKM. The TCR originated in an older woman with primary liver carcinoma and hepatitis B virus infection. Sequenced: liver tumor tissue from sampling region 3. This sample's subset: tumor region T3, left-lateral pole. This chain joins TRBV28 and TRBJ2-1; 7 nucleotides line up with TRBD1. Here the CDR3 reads CASSLVGSGGFNEQFF. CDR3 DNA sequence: TGTGCCAGCAGTTTAGTTGGGTCAGGGGGTTTCAATGAGCAGTTCTTC.